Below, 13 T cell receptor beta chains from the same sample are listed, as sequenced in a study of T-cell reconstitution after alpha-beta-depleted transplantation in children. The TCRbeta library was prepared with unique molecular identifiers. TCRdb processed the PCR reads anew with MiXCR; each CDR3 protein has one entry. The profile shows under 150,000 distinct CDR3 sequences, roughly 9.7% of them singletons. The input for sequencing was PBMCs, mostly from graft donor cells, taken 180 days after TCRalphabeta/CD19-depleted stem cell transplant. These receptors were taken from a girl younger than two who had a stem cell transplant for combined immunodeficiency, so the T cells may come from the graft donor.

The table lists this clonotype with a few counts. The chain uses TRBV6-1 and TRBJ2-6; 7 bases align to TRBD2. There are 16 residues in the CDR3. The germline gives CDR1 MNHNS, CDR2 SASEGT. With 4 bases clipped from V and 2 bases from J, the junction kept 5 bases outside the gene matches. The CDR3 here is CASSAGLFAGANVLTF. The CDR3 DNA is TGTGCCAGCAGTGCGGGACTATTCGCTGGGGCCAACGTCCTGACTTTC.

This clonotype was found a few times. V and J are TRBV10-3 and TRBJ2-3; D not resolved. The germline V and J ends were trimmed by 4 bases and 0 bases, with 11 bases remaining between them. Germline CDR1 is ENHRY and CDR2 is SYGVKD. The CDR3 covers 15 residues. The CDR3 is CAISGVGSSTDTQYF. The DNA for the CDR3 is TGTGCCATCAGTGGTGTAGGATCAAGCACAGATACGCAGTATTTT.

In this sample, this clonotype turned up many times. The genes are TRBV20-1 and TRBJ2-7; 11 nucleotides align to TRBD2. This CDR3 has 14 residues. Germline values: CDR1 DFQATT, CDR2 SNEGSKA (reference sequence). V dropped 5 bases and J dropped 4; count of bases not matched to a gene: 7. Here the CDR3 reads CSALAGGEVYEQYF. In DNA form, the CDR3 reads TGCAGTGCTTTAGCGGGAGGGGAGGTGTACGAGCAGTACTTC.

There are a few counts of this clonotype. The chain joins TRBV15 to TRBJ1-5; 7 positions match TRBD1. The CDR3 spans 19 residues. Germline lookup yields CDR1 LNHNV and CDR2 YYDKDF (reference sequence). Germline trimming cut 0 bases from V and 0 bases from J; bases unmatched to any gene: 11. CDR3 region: CATSRDRSGGVYSNQPQHF. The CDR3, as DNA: TGTGCCACCAGCAGAGATCGTTCAGGGGGGGTCTATAGCAATCAGCCCCAGCATTTT.

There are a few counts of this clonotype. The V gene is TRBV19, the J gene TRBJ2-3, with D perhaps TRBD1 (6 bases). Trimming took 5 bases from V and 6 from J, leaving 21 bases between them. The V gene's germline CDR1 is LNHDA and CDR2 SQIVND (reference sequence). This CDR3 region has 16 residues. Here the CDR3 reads CASSPLQGVFVDTQYF. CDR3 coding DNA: TGTGCCAGTAGTCCCCTACAGGGAGTTTTTGTCGATACGCAGTATTTT.

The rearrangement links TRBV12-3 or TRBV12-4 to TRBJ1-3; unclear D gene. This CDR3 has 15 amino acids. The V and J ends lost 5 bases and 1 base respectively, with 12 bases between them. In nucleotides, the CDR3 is TGTGCCAGCAGTCCAGGACTATTATCTGGAAACACCATATATTTT. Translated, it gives CASSPGLLSGNTIYF.

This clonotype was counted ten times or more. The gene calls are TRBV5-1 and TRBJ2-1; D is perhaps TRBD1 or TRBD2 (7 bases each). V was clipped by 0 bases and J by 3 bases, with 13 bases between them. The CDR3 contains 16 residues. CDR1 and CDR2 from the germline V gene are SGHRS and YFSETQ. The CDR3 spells CASSLAAGDSYNEQFF. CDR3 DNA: TGCGCCAGCAGCTTGGCCGCGGGGGACAGCTACAATGAGCAGTTCTTC.

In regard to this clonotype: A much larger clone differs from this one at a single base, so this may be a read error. Written as DNA, the CDR3 is TGTGCCAGCAGCTTAGCCAGGAAGACTGAAGCTTTCTTT. Translation gives CASSLARKTEAFF. The chain has TRBV7-3 and TRBJ1-1; unclear D gene. Germline V gene lookup returns CDR1 SGHTA and CDR2 FQGTGA. This CDR3 has 13 residues. Trimming took 2 bases from V and 5 from J, leaving 9 bases between them.

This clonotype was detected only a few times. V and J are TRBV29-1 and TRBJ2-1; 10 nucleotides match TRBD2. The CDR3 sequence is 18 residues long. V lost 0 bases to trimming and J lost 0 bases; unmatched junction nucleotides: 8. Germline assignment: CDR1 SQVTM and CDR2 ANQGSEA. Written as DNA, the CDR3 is TGCAGCGTTGAAGATCTAATTGGACTAGCGGTCTCCTACAATGAGCAGTTCTTC. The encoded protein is CSVEDLIGLAVSYNEQFF.

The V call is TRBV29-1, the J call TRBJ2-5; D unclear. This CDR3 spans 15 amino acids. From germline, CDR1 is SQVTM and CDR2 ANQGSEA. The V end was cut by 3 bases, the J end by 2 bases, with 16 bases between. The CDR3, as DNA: TGCAGCGTTGAGTTACTACACCTTAAACAAGAGACCCAGTACTTC. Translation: CSVELLHLKQETQYF.

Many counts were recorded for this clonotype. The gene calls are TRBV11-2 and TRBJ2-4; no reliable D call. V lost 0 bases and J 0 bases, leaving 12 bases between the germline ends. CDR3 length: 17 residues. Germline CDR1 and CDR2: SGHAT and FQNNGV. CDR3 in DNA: TGTGCCAGCAGCTTAGATCTGGAACGACTAGCCAAAAACATTCAGTACTTC. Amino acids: CASSLDLERLAKNIQYF.

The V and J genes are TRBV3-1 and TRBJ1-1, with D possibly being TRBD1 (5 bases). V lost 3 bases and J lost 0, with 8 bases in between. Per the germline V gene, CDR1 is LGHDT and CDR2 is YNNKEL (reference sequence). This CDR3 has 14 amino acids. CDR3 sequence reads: CASSHGHMNTEAFF. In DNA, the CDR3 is TGTGCCAGCAGCCACGGACACATGAACACTGAAGCTTTCTTT.

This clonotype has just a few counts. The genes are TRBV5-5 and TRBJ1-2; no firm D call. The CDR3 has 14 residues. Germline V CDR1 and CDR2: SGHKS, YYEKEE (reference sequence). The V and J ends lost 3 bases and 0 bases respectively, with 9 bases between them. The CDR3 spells CASSSRKANYGYTF. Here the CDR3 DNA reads TGTGCCAGCAGCTCGCGGAAAGCTAACTATGGCTACACCTTC.